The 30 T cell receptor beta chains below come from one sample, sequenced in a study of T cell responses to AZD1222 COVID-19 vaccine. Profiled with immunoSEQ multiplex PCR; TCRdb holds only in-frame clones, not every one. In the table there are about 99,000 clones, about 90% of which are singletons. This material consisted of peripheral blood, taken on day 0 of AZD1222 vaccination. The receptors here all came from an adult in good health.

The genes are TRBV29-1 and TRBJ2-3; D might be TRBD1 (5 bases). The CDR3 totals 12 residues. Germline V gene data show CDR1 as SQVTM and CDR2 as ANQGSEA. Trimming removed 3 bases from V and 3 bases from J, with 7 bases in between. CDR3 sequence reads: CSVESGTDTQYF. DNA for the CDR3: TGCAGCGTTGAGTCAGGGACAGATACGCAGTATTTT.

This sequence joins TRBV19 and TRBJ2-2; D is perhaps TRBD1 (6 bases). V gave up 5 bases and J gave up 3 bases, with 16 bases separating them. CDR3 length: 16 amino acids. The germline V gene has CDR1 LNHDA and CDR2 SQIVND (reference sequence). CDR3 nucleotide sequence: TGTGCCAGTAGTTTATGGGGGCCGATAGACACCGGGGAGCTGTTTTTT. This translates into CASSLWGPIDTGELFF.

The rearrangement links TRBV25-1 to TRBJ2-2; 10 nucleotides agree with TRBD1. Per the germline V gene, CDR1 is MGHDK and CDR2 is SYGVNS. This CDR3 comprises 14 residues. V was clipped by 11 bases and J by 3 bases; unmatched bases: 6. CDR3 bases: TGTGCCGGTTCGGACAGGGGGGACACCGGGGAGCTGTTTTTT. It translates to CAGSDRGDTGELFF.

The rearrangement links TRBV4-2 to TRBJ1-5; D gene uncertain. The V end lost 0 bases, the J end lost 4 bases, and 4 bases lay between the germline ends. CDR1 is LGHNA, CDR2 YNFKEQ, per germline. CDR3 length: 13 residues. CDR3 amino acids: CASSQDVNQPQHF. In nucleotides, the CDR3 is TGTGCCAGCAGCCAAGATGTGAATCAGCCCCAGCATTTT.

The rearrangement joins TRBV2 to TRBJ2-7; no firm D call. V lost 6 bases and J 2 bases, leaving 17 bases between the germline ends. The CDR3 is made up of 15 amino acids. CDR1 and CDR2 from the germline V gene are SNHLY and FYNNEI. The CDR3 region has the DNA TGTGCCAGCAGCCCCCGACGGTACAAGCCCTACGAGCAGTACTTC. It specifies CASSPRRYKPYEQYF.

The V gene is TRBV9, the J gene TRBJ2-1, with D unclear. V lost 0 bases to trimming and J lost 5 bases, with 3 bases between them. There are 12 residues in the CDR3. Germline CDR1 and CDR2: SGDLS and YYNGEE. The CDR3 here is CASSVGNNEQFF. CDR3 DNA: TGTGCCAGCAGCGTAGGCAACAATGAGCAGTTCTTC.

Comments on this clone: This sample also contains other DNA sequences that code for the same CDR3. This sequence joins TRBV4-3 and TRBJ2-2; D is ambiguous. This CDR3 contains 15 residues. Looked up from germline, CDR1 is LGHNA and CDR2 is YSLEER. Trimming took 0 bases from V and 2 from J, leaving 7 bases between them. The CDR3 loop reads CASSQDTTNTGELFF. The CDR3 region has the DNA TGCGCCAGCAGCCAAGACACAACAAACACCGGGGAGCTGTTTTTT.

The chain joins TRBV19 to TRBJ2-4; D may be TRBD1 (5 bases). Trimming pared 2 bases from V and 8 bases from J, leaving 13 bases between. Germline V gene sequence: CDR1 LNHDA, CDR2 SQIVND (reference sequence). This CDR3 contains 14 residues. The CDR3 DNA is TGTGCCAGTAGTATATCAAAGGGGTCGTACATTCAGTACTTC. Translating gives CASSISKGSYIQYF.

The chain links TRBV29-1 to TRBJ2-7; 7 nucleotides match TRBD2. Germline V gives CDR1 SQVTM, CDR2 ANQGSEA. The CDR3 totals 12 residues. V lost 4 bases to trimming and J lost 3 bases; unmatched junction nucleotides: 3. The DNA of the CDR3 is TGCAGCGTTGTTGCGGGGGACTACGAGCAGTACTTC. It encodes CSVVAGDYEQYF.

The CDR3 spells CASSQGAGVVEAFF. The CDR3 nucleotides are TGTGCCAGCAGCCAAGGGGCAGGGGTGGTTGAAGCTTTCTTT. The chain carries TRBV4-2 and TRBJ1-1; the D gene is possibly TRBD1 (6 bases). With 1 base removed from V and 7 bases from J, the gap between germline ends came to 13 bases. Per the germline V gene, CDR1 is LGHNA and CDR2 is YNFKEQ. There are 14 residues in the CDR3.

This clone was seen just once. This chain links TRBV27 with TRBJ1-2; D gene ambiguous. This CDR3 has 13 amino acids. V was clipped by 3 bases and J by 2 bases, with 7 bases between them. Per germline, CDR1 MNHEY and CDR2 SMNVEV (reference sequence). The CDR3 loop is CASSFGSNYGYTF. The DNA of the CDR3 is TGTGCCAGCAGTTTTGGAAGCAACTATGGCTACACCTTC.

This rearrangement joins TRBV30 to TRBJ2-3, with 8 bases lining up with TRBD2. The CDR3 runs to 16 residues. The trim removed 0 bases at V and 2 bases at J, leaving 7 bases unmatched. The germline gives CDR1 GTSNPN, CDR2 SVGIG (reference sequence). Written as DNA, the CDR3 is TGTGCCTGGAGTGTACAGGGCGGGGGGCCCACAGATACGCAGTATTTT. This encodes CAWSVQGGGPTDTQYF.

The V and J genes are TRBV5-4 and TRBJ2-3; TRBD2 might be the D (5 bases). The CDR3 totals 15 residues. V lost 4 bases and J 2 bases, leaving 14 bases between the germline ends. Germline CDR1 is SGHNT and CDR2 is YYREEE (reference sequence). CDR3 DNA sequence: TGTGCCAGCAGCGTAGCGAGTCGGGCCACAGATACGCAGTATTTT. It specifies CASSVASRATDTQYF.

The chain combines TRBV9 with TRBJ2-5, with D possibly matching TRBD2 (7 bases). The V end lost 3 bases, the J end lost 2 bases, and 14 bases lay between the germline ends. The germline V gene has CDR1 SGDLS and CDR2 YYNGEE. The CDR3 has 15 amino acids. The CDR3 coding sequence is TGTGCCAGCAGCGAGGGGGGGCTAGGTCAAGAGACCCAGTACTTC. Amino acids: CASSEGGLGQETQYF. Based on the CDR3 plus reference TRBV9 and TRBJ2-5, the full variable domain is DSGVTQTPKHLITATGQRVTLRCSPRSGDLSVYWYQQSLDQGLQFLIQYYNGEERAKGNILERFSAQQFPDLHSELNLSSLELGDSALYFCASSEGGLGQETQYFGPGTRLLVL.

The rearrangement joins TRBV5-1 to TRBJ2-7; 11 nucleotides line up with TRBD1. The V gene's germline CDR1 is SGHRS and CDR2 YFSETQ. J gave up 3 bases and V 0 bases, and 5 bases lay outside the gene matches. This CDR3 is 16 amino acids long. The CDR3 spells CASSLGGGTGGYEQYF. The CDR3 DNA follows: TGCGCCAGCAGCTTGGGAGGTGGGACAGGGGGCTACGAGCAGTACTTC.

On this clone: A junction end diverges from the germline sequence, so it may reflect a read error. CDR3 sequence: CASGLDRVNQPQHF. The CDR3 DNA follows: TGTGCCAGCGGCTTAGACAGGGTCAATCAGCCCCAGCATTTT. The J gene is TRBJ1-5, the V gene TRBV7-9; 7 bases match TRBD1. The CDR3 is 14 residues long. CDR1 is SEHNR, CDR2 FQNEAQ, per germline (reference sequence). Variable domain in full (rest from reference TRBV7-9 and TRBJ1-5): DTGVSQNPRHKITKRGQNVTFRCDPISEHNRLYWYRQTLGQGPEFLTYFQNEAQLEKSRLLSDRFSAERPKGSFSTLEIQRTEQGDSAMYLCASGLDRVNQPQHFGDGTRLSIL.

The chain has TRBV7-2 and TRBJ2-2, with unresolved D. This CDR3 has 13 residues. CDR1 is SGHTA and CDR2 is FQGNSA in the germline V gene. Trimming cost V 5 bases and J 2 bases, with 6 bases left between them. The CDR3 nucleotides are TGTGCCAGCAGCAAGTACAACACCGGGGAGCTGTTTTTT. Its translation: CASSKYNTGELFF.

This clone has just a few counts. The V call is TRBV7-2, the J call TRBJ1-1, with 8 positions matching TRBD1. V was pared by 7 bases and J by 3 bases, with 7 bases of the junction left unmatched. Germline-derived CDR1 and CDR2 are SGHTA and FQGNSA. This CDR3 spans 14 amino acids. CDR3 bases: TGTGCCAGCAAACCCCAGACAGGGGACACTGAAGCTTTCTTT. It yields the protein CASKPQTGDTEAFF.

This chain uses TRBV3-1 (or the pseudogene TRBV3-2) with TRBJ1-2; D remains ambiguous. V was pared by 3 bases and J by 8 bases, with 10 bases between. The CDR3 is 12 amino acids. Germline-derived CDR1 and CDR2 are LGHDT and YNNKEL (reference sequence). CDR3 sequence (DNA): TGTGCCAGCAGCCACCCACGAGGGGGCTACACCTTC. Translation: CASSHPRGGYTF.

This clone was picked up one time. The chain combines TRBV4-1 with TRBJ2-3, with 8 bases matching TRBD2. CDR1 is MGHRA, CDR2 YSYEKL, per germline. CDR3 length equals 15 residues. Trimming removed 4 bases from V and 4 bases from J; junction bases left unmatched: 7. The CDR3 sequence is CASSRGLAYADTQYF. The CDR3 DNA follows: TGCGCCAGCAGCCGTGGACTAGCTTACGCAGATACGCAGTATTTT.

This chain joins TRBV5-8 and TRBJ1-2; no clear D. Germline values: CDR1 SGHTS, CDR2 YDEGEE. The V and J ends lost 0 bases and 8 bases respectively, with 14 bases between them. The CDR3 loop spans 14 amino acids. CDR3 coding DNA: TGTGCCAGCAGCTTGGTGGCGTTTAGGCGGGGCTACACCTTC. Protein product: CASSLVAFRRGYTF.

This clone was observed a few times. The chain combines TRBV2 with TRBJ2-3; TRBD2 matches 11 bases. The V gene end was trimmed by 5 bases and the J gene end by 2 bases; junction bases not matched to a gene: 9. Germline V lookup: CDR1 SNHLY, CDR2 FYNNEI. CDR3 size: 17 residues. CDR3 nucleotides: TGTGCCAGCAGTTCGAACCTGGGACTAGCGGTCACAGATACGCAGTATTTT. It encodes CASSSNLGLAVTDTQYF.

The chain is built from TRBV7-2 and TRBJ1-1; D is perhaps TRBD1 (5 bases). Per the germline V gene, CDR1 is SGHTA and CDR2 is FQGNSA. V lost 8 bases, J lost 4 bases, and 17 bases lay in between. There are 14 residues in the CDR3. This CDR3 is CASSRRGSGTEAFF. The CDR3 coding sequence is TGTGCCAGCTCCCGTCGGGGGTCAGGCACTGAAGCTTTCTTT.

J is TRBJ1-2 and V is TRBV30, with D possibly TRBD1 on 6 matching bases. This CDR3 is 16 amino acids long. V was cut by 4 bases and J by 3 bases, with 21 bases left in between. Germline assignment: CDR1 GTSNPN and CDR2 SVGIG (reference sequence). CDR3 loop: CAWKPFHRAWDYGYTF. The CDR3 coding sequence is TGTGCCTGGAAGCCTTTCCACAGGGCCTGGGACTATGGCTACACCTTC.

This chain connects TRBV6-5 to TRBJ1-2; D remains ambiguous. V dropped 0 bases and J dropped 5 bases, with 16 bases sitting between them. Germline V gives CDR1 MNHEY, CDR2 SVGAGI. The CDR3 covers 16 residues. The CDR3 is CASSYSNVATRYGYTF. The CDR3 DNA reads TGTGCCAGCAGTTACTCGAATGTGGCCACTCGTTATGGCTACACCTTC.

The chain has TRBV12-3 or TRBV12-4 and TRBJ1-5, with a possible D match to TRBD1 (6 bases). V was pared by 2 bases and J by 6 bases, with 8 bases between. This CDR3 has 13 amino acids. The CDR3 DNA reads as TGTGCCAGCAGTTTATTACAGGGTCAGCCCCAGCATTTT. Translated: CASSLLQGQPQHF.

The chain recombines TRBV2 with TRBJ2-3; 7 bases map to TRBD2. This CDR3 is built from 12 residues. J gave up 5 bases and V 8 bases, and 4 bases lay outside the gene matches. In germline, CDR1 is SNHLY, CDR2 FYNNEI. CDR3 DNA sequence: TGTGCCAGCGTAAGCGGGGTAGATACGCAGTATTTT. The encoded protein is CASVSGVDTQYF.

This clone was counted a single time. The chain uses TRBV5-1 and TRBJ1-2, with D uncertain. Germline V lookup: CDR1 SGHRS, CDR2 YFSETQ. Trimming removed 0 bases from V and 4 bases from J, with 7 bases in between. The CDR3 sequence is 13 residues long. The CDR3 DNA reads TGCGCCAGCAGCTTGGGGGCAGCCTATGGCTACACCTTC. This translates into CASSLGAAYGYTF.

For the CDR3, the DNA is TGTGCCAGCAGTTCTTCAGATGGGTGGTCCTATGGCTACACCTTC. It yields the protein CASSSSDGWSYGYTF. The chain recombines TRBV28 with TRBJ1-2; D gene ambiguous. Germline lookup yields CDR1 MDHEN and CDR2 SYDVKM. This CDR3 region has 15 residues. The V end was cut by 4 bases, the J end by 4 bases, with 16 bases between.

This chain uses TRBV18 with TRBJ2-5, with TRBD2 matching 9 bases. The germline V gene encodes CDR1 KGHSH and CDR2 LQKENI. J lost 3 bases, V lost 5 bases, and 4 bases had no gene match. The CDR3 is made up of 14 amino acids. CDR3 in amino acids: CASSSRGGEETQYF. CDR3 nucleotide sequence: TGTGCCAGCTCATCGCGCGGGGGGGAAGAGACCCAGTACTTC. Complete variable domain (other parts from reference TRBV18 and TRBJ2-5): NAGVMQNPRHLVRRRGQEARLRCSPMKGHSHVYWYRQLPEEGLKFMVYLQKENIIDESGMPKERFSAEFPKEGPSILRIQQVVRGDSAAYFCASSSRGGEETQYFGPGTRLLVL.